This T cell receptor (beta chain) comes out of a study of cytomegalovirus exposure and HLA in healthy donors. Regarding the study as a whole: The study designated around 150 TCR beta chains cytomegalovirus-associated.

About this clone itself: Its antigen remains unknown.

Vbeta (60) and Jbeta (13) primers were used in the PCR. Assay used: immunoSEQ multiplex PCR; TCRdb lists only in-frame clones, some missing. The specimen's table records about 39,000 clones. This CDR3 spans 16 amino acids. V lost 5 bases, J lost 2 bases, and 16 bases lay in between. The germline V gene has CDR1 SEHNR and CDR2 FQNEAQ (reference sequence). The V gene is TRBV7-9, the J gene TRBJ1-5; no definite D call. This clonotype originated in a woman between 25 and 40 years old in good health and CMV-seropositive. Sequenced sample: PBMCs. The CDR3 DNA reads as TGTGCCAGCAGCGCCTCAGGTTTGAGGGGCAATCAGCCCCAGCATTTT. It translates to CASSASGLRGNQPQHF.